The entry below gives a single T cell receptor beta chain sequence along with its context. Its target antigen remains unknown. There are no base qualities to consult, and no much larger clone falls within one base. The method was the immunoSEQ multiplex PCR assay. TCRdb took this table from immuneACCESS and kept in-frame rearrangements with V and J called. Such tables lack part of the clones; where checked against another copy, unresolved V genes explain under half of the gap, and the rest is unexplained. This sample holds approximately 86,000 clones; about 92% were observed only once. Approximately 1.5% of the sample goes to the ten largest clones. From a lookup of the germline V gene, CDR1 and CDR2 are SGHAT and FQNNGV. The CDR3, from cysteine to phenylalanine, totals 14 residues. The sequence is cut down to CDR3 DNA, 42 bases in frame from base 1. V sheds 2 bases and J sheds 2 bases, leaving 8 bases between their ends.

This specimen belongs to a study of control samples from healthy donors and cancer patients (dated by TCRdb to about 2020). This sequence uses TRBV11-2 and TRBJ2-3; a confident D gene designation cannot be given. Sequenced sample: blood. The sequence was collected from a young woman in good health. The DNA sequence reads TGTGCCAGCAGCTTATTGGGGAACACAGATACGCAGTATTTT. Translated, it reads CASSLLGNTDTQYF.